Given below is one TCR beta chain in context. The target antigen is unknown. This sample is part of a study of blood T cells in healthy people across ages. For every donor, a draw yielded approximately 9.9 milliliters of peripheral blood. The authors ran a second PCR of roughly 6 to 11 cycles using a sample-barcoded 5' primer and a J-beta primer mix. Paired-end reads containing CDR3 totaled no fewer than 2.5 million for each sample. TCRdb passed the 5' RACE reads through MiXCR, listing each CDR3 protein once. The data contain roughly 700,000 distinct CDR3 sequences, over 45% of them seen just once; the ten biggest clones take up under 35%. Overall study findings and caveats: Unknown CMV status may confound age-related changes in expanded clones.

Germline CDR1 reads MNHEY; CDR2 reads SMNVEV (reference sequence). The CDR3 is made up of 17 amino acids. The material sequenced was blood. V and J are TRBV27 and TRBJ2-1; 7 nucleotides agree with TRBD1. The DNA matches TRBJ2-7 better at its end, which makes the J call doubtful. This TCR derives from a woman aged 55-75 years in good health. The CDR3 bases are TGTGCCAGCAGTTTCCTACAGGGGTCTTGGGCCCACAATGAGCAGTACTTC. Protein sequence: CASSFLQGSWAHNEQYF.